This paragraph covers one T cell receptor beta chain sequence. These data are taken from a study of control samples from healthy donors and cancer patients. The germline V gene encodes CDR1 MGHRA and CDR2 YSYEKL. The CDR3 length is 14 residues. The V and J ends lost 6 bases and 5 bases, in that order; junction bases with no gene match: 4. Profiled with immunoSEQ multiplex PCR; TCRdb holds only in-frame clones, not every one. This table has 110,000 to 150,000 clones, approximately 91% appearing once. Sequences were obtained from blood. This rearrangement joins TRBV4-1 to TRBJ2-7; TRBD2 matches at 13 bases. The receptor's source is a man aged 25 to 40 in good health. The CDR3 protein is CASRWTSGSDEQYF. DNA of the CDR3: TGCGCCAGCAGGTGGACTAGCGGGAGCGACGAGCAGTACTTC.